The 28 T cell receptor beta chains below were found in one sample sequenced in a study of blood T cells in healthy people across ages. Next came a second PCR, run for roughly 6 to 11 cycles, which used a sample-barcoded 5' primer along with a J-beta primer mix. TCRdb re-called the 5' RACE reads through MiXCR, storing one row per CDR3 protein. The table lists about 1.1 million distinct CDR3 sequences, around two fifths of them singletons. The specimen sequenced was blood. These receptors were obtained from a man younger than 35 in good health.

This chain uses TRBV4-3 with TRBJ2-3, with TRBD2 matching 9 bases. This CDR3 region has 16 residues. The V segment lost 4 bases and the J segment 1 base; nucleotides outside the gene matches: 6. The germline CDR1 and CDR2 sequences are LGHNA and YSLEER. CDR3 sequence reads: CASSRAWTSGTDTQYF. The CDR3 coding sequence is TGCGCCAGCAGCCGGGCTTGGACTAGCGGCACAGATACGCAGTATTTT.

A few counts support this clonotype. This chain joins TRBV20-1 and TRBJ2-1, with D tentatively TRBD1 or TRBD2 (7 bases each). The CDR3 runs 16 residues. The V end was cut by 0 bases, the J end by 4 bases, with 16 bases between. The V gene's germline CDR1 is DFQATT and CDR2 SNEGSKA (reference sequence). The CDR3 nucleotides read TGCAGTGCTAGAGATTTGGCAGGGGGGGTGTACAATGAGCAGTTCTTC. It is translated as CSARDLAGGVYNEQFF.

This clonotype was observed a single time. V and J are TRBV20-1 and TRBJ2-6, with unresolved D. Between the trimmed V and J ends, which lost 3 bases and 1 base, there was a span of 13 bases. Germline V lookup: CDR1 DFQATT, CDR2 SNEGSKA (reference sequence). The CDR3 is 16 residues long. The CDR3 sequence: CSASRARNSGANVLTF. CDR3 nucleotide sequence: TGCAGTGCTAGTAGGGCTCGAAATTCTGGGGCCAACGTCCTGACTTTC.

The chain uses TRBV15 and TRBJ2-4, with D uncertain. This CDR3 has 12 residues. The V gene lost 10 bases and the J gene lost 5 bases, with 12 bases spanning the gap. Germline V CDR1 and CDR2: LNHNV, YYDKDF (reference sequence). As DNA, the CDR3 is TGTGCCAGCTACGGGCCACAAAACATTCAGTACTTC. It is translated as CASYGPQNIQYF.

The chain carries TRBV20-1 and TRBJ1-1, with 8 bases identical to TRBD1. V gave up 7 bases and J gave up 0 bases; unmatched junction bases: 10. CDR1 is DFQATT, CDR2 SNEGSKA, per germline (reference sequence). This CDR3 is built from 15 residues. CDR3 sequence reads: CSVAGTGKVNTEAFF. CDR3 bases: TGCAGTGTCGCGGGGACAGGAAAGGTGAACACTGAAGCTTTCTTT.

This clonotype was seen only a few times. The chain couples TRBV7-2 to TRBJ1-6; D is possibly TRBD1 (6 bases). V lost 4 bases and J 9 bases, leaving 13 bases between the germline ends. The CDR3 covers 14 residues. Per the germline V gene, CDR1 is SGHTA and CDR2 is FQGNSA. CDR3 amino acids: CASSSQGKGSPLHF. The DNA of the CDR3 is TGTGCCAGCAGCTCACAGGGAAAAGGTTCACCCCTCCACTTT.

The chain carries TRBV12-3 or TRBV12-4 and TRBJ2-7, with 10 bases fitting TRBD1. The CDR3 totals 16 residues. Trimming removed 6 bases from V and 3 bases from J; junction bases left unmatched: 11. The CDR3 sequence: CASSASLGDRGYEQYF. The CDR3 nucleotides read TGTGCCAGCAGCGCCTCATTGGGGGACAGGGGCTACGAGCAGTACTTC.

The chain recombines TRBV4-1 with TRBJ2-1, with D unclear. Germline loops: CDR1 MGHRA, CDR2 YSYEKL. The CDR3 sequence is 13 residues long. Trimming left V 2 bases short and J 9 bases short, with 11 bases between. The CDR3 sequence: CASSQWDFGEQFF. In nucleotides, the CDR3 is TGCGCCAGCAGCCAATGGGATTTTGGTGAGCAGTTCTTC.

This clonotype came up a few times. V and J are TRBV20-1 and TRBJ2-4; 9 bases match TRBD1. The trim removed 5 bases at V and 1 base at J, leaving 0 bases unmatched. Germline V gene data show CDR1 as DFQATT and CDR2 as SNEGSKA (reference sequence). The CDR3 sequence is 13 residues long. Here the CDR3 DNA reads TGCAGTGCTGACAGGGGGGCCAAAAACATTCAGTACTTC. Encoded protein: CSADRGAKNIQYF.

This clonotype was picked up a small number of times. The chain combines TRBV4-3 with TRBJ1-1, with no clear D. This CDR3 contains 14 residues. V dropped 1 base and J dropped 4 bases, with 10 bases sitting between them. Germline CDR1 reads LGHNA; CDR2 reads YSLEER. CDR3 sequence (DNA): TGCGCCAGCAGCCAAGGATGGAAAGGCACTGAAGCTTTCTTT. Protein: CASSQGWKGTEAFF.

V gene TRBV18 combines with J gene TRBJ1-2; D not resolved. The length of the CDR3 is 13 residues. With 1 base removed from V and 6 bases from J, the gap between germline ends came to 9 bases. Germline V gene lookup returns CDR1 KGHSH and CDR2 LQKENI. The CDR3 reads CASSPRSRDGYTF. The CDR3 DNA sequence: TGTGCCAGCTCACCACGCAGCAGAGATGGCTACACCTTC.

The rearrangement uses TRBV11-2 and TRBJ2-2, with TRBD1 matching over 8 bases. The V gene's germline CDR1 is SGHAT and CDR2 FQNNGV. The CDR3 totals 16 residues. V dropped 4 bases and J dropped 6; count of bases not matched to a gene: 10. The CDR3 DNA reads TGTGCCAGCAGCTCGCAACCAGGGGGCTTAGCCGGGGAGCTGTTTTTT. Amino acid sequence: CASSSQPGGLAGELFF.

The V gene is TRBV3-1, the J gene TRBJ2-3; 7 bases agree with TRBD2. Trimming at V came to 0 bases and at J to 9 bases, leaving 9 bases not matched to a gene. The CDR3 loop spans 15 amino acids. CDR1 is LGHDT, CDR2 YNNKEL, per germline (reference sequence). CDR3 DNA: TGTGCCAGCAGCCAAGATCGAGCTAGCGGAGGGACGCAGTATTTT. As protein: CASSQDRASGGTQYF.

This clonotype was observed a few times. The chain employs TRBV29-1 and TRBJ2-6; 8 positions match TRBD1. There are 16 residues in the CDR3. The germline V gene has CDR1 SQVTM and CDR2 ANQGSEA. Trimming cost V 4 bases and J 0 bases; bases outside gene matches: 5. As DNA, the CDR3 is TGCAGCGTTGTGGGGACAGGCCTCTCTGGGGCCAACGTCCTGACTTTC. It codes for CSVVGTGLSGANVLTF.

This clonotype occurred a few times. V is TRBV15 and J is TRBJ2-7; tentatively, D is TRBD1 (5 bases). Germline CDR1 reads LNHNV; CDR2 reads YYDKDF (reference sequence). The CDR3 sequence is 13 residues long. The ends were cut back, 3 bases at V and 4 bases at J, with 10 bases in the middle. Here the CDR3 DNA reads TGTGCCACCAGCAGGGACATACCATACGAGCAGTACTTC. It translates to CATSRDIPYEQYF.

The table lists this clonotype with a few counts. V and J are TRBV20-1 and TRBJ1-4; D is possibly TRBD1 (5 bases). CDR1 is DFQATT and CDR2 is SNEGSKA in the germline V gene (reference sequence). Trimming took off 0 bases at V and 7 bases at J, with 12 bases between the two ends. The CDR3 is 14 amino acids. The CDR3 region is CSARDQGMGEKLFF. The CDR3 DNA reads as TGCAGTGCTAGAGATCAGGGAATGGGTGAAAAACTGTTTTTT.

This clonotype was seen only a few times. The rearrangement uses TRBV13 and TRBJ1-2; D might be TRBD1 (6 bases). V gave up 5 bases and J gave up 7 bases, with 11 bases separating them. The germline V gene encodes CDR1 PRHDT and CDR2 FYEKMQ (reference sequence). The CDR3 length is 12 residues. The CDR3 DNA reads TGTGCCAGCAGCCCAGGGACATCTGGCTACACCTTC. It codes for CASSPGTSGYTF.

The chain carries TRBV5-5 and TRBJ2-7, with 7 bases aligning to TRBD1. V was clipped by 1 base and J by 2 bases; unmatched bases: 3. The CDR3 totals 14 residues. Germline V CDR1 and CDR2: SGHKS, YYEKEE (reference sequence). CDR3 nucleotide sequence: TGTGCCAGCAGCTTGCAGGGGGTTGCCTACGAGCAGTACTTC. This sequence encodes CASSLQGVAYEQYF.

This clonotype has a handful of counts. The chain's CDR3 is CSAPTSVRVTDTQYF. The CDR3 DNA is TGCAGTGCCCCGACTAGCGTGAGGGTCACAGATACGCAGTATTTT. The J gene is TRBJ2-3, the V gene TRBV20-1, with TRBD2 matching 8 bases. CDR1 and CDR2 from the germline V gene are DFQATT and SNEGSKA (reference sequence). The CDR3 has 15 residues. With 6 bases clipped from V and 2 bases from J, the junction kept 10 bases outside the gene matches.

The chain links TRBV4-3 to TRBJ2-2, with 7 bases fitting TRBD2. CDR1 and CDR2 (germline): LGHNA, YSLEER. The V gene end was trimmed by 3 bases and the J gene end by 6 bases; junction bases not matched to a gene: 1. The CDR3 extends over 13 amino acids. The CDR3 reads CASSHGLAGELFF. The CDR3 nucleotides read TGCGCCAGCAGCCACGGACTAGCCGGGGAGCTGTTTTTT.

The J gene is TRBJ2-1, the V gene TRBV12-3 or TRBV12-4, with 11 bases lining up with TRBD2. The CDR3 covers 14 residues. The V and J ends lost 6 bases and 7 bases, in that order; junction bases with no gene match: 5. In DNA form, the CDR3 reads TGTGCCAGCAGGCTAGCGGGGGGCCGAAATGAGCAGTTCTTC. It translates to CASRLAGGRNEQFF.

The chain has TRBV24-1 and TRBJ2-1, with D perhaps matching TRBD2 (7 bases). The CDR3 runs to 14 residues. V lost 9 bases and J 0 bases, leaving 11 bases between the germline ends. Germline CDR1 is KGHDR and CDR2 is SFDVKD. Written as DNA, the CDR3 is TGTGCCACCGGGGGGGCCAGCTCCTACAATGAGCAGTTCTTC. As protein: CATGGASSYNEQFF.

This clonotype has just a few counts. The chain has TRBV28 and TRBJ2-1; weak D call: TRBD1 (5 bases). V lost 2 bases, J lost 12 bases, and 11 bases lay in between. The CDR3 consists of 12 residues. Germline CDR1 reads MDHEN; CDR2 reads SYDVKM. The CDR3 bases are TGTGCCAGCAGTTTAGACAGAAGGGTGCAGTTCTTC. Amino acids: CASSLDRRVQFF.

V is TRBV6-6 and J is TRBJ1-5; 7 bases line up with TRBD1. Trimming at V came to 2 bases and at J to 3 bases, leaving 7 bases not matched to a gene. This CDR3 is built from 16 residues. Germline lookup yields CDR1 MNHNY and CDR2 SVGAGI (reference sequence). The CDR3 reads CASSYRTGNNNQPQHF. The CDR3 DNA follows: TGTGCCAGCAGTTACAGGACAGGAAATAACAATCAGCCCCAGCATTTT.

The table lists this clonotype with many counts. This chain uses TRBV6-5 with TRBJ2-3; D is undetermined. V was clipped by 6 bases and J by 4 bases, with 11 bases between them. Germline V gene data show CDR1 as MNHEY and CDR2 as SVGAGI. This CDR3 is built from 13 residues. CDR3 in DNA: TGTGCCAGCAGCCCCCTTATCCCAGATACGCAGTATTTT. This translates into CASSPLIPDTQYF.

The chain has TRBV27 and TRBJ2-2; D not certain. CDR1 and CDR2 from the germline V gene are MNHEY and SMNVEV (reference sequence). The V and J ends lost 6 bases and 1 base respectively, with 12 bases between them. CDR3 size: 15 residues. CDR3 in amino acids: CASSPRGRNTGELFF. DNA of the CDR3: TGTGCCAGCAGCCCTAGAGGACGGAACACCGGGGAGCTGTTTTTT.

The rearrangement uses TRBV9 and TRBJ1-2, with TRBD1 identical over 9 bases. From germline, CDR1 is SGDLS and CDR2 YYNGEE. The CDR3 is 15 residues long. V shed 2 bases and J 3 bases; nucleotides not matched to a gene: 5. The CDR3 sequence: CASSVRQGEDYGYTF. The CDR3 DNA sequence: TGTGCCAGCAGCGTTCGACAGGGGGAAGACTATGGCTACACCTTC.

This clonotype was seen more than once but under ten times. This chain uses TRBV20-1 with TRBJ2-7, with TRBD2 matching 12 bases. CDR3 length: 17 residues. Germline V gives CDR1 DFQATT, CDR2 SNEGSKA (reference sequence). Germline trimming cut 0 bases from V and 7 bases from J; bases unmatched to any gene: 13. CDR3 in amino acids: CSARDEGLAGISKEQYF. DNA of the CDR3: TGCAGTGCTAGAGATGAGGGACTAGCGGGTATCAGCAAGGAGCAGTACTTC.